These 18 T cell receptor beta chains originate from one sample sequenced in a study of cytomegalovirus exposure and HLA in healthy donors. The repertoire was sequenced with immunoSEQ multiplex PCR; TCRdb's copy has only in-frame clones and lacks some. The data contain about 150,000 clones, approximately 90% of them singletons. Sequencing was done on a sample of PBMCs. All receptors derive from a man younger than 35 in good health and CMV-seropositive.

The chain is built from TRBV27 and TRBJ1-2; D may be TRBD1 (6 bases). V was clipped by 3 bases and J by 2 bases, with 13 bases between them. The CDR3 extends over 15 amino acids. Germline V gives CDR1 MNHEY, CDR2 SMNVEV (reference sequence). DNA of the CDR3: TGTGCCAGCAGTTTCCAGGGGCGAAACAACTATGGCTACACCTTC. This codes for CASSFQGRNNYGYTF.

This chain uses TRBV7-2 with TRBJ1-4; 7 bases align to TRBD1. In germline, CDR1 is SGHTA, CDR2 FQGNSA. J lost 8 bases, V lost 6 bases, and 15 bases had no gene match. The CDR3 consists of 16 residues. The CDR3 protein is CASRPNSGTVGEKLFF. The CDR3 coding sequence is TGTGCCAGCAGACCGAATTCCGGGACAGTAGGGGAAAAACTGTTTTTT.

In its sample, this clone was seen a few times. The chain combines TRBV18 with TRBJ2-7, with a possible D match to TRBD1 (6 bases). The CDR3 runs to 14 residues. With 1 base removed from V and 5 bases from J, the gap between germline ends came to 12 bases. Germline-derived CDR1 and CDR2 are KGHSH and LQKENI. As DNA, the CDR3 is TGTGCCAGCTCACCACAGGCAGGGGTCCACGAGCAGTACTTC. Protein: CASSPQAGVHEQYF.

This chain connects TRBV2 to TRBJ2-3; 7 bases map to TRBD1. V lost 6 bases to trimming and J lost 3 bases; unmatched junction nucleotides: 9. Germline lookup yields CDR1 SNHLY and CDR2 FYNNEI. CDR3 length: 15 residues. The CDR3 nucleotides are TGTGCCAGCAGAGAGACAGGGCTGGGGACAGATACGCAGTATTTT. Translated: CASRETGLGTDTQYF.

The chain employs TRBV6-5 and TRBJ1-2; D uncertain. Per the germline V gene, CDR1 is MNHEY and CDR2 is SVGAGI. V was trimmed by 7 bases and J by 8 bases, leaving 17 bases between them. The CDR3 length is 13 residues. The CDR3 loop is CASTAGFPFGYTF. The DNA of the CDR3 is TGTGCCAGCACCGCGGGGTTCCCCTTCGGCTACACCTTC.

J is TRBJ2-7 and V is TRBV28, with 8 bases identical to TRBD1. V lost 8 bases, J lost 2 bases, and 11 bases stayed unmatched. This CDR3 region has 15 residues. Germline V gene sequence: CDR1 MDHEN, CDR2 SYDVKM. The CDR3 loop is CASALPGTGTYEQYF. CDR3 coding DNA: TGTGCCAGCGCCCTCCCCGGGACAGGAACCTACGAGCAGTACTTC. Drawing the rest from reference TRBV28 and TRBJ2-7, the complete variable domain is DVKVTQSSRYLVKRTGEKVFLECVQDMDHENMFWYRQDPGLGLRLIYFSYDVKMKEKGDIPEGYSVSREKKERFSLILESASTNQTSMYLCASALPGTGTYEQYFGPGTRLTVT.

The chain recombines TRBV28 with TRBJ1-1; unclear D gene. V dropped 11 bases and J dropped 6 bases, with 13 bases sitting between them. Germline V gives CDR1 MDHEN, CDR2 SYDVKM. The CDR3 covers 11 residues. CDR3 nucleotide sequence: TGTGCCGTAAAACGGGTACCTGAAGCTTTCTTT. Residues: CAVKRVPEAFF. The entire variable domain, with the rest obtained from reference TRBV28 and TRBJ1-1, is as follows: DVKVTQSSRYLVKRTGEKVFLECVQDMDHENMFWYRQDPGLGLRLIYFSYDVKMKEKGDIPEGYSVSREKKERFSLILESASTNQTSMYLCAVKRVPEAFFGQGTRLTVV.

This clone has only a few counts. The sample holds other DNA sequences that translate to the same CDR3. The CDR3 DNA is TGTGCCAGCTCACCGGACAGGAATCAGCCCCAGCATTTT. Amino acids: CASSPDRNQPQHF. The V and J genes are TRBV18 and TRBJ1-5; 7 bases line up with TRBD1. Germline loops: CDR1 KGHSH, CDR2 LQKENI. This CDR3 region has 13 residues. V lost 3 bases and J lost 4; bases outside the gene matches: 0.

J is TRBJ2-1 and V is TRBV30; TRBD2 might be the D (5 bases). Germline CDR1 is GTSNPN and CDR2 is SVGIG (reference sequence). V was trimmed by 2 bases and J by 8 bases, leaving 10 bases between them. CDR3 size: 12 residues. CDR3 residues: CAWSKAGHEQFF. The CDR3 nucleotides are TGTGCCTGGAGTAAGGCGGGCCATGAGCAGTTCTTC. Using reference TRBV30 and TRBJ2-1 for the parts outside the CDR3, the full variable domain is SQTIHQWPATLVQPVGSPLSLECTVEGTSNPNLYWYRQAAGRGLQLLFYSVGIGQISSEVPQNLSASRPQDRQFILSSKKLLLSDSGFYLCAWSKAGHEQFFGPGTRLTVL.

This sequence joins TRBV29-1 and TRBJ1-1, with D tentatively TRBD1 (5 bases). Germline CDR1 reads SQVTM; CDR2 reads ANQGSEA. The ends were cut back, 1 base at V and 1 base at J, with 7 bases in the middle. This CDR3 is built from 13 residues. The CDR3 sequence: CSVEATGNTEAFF. The CDR3 DNA reads as TGCAGCGTTGAAGCCACAGGGAACACTGAAGCTTTCTTT.

V and J are TRBV5-6 and TRBJ1-1, with D possibly matching TRBD1 (5 bases). The ends were cut back, 2 bases at V and 4 bases at J, with 12 bases in the middle. CDR1 is SGHDT, CDR2 YYEEEE, per germline. The length of the CDR3 is 14 residues. CDR3 nucleotide sequence: TGTGCCAGCAGCTTCCCAGGGCTTACCACTGAAGCTTTCTTT. Translating it yields CASSFPGLTTEAFF.

This clone came up once. The V gene is TRBV2, the J gene TRBJ1-1; the match to TRBD1 covers 7 bases. Per germline, CDR1 SNHLY and CDR2 FYNNEI. After removal of 7 bases from V and 4 bases from J, the junction contained 6 bases not matched to a gene. The CDR3 loop spans 13 amino acids. DNA of the CDR3: TGTGCCAGCACCTATCAGGGGGGCACTGAAGCTTTCTTT. Translated, it gives CASTYQGGTEAFF. Together with reference TRBV2 and TRBJ1-1, the CDR3 gives the full variable domain: EPEVTQTPSHQVTQMGQEVILRCVPISNHLYFYWYRQILGQKVEFLVSFYNNEISEKSEIFDDQFSVERPDGSNFTLKIRSTKLEDSAMYFCASTYQGGTEAFFGQGTRLTVV.

This clone was counted once. V is TRBV30 and J is TRBJ2-1, with D uncertain. Per the germline V gene, CDR1 is GTSNPN and CDR2 is SVGIG (reference sequence). Trimming took 2 bases from V and 8 from J, leaving 7 bases between them. This CDR3 region has 11 residues. In nucleotides, the CDR3 is TGTGCCTGGAGTTCAGGTGATGAGCAGTTCTTC. Translated: CAWSSGDEQFF.

The V call is TRBV7-9, the J call TRBJ2-7; 7 bases match TRBD1. The V gene's germline CDR1 is SEHNR and CDR2 FQNEAQ (reference sequence). The CDR3 totals 14 residues. The J segment lost 2 bases and the V segment lost 5 bases, leaving 6 bases of the junction unmatched. Written as DNA, the CDR3 is TGTGCCAGCAGCCCAGCCGGACAGGCCTACGAGCAGTACTTC. This encodes CASSPAGQAYEQYF.

The chain combines TRBV27 with TRBJ2-2, with D possibly being TRBD1 (5 bases). This CDR3 comprises 14 residues. Trimming stripped 5 bases from V and 4 bases from J, with 11 bases between. Germline V gene sequence: CDR1 MNHEY, CDR2 SMNVEV (reference sequence). The CDR3 DNA sequence: TGTGCCAGCAGTAACAGACAGCCCACCGGGGAGCTGTTTTTT. This sequence encodes CASSNRQPTGELFF.

The chain uses TRBV18 and TRBJ2-5, with 10 bases fitting TRBD1. Trimming removed 6 bases from V and 4 bases from J; junction bases left unmatched: 5. Looked up from germline, CDR1 is KGHSH and CDR2 is LQKENI. The CDR3 has 14 residues. The CDR3 protein is CASSRGQGGETQYF. The CDR3 nucleotides are TGTGCCAGCTCTCGAGGACAGGGGGGAGAGACCCAGTACTTC. The full variable domain, with the rest looked up from reference TRBV18 and TRBJ2-5, is NAGVMQNPRHLVRRRGQEARLRCSPMKGHSHVYWYRQLPEEGLKFMVYLQKENIIDESGMPKERFSAEFPKEGPSILRIQQVVRGDSAAYFCASSRGQGGETQYFGPGTRLLVL.

The chain joins TRBV4-1 to TRBJ2-1; 7 bases agree with TRBD2. The CDR3 runs 16 residues. Germline values: CDR1 MGHRA, CDR2 YSYEKL. The V gene end was trimmed by 5 bases and the J gene end by 0 bases; junction bases not matched to a gene: 7. The CDR3 reads CASSGRDYRSYNEQFF. In nucleotides, the CDR3 is TGCGCCAGCAGCGGCCGGGACTATCGCTCCTACAATGAGCAGTTCTTC.

CDR3 coding DNA: TGTGCCAGTAGTATTGGCGAGACTAGCGGGTGGGAGACCCAGTACTTC. This translates into CASSIGETSGWETQYF. This chain links TRBV19 with TRBJ2-5; TRBD2 aligns across 10 bases. Looked up from germline, CDR1 is LNHDA and CDR2 is SQIVND (reference sequence). The V segment lost 3 bases and the J segment 5 bases; nucleotides outside the gene matches: 9. CDR3 length: 16 amino acids.